This T cell receptor beta chain was found in a study of shared clonotypes between healthy human individuals (dated by TCRdb to 2018 to 2021). With regard to the full study: A couple of women and a few men aged 18 to 49 years were included in the cohort. Each donor's leukapheresis produced roughly between roughly 0.85 and 10 billion PBMCs. Per donor, three plates each were used for CD4 naive and CD4 memory, two for CD8 naive, and one for CD8 memory. To estimate repertoire size and how much clonotypes are shared between individuals, the study performed deep sequencing of blood TCR repertoires from a few healthy adults. To increase sequencing depth and limit assay-specific biases, different laboratories used diverse techniques to prepare libraries and sequence TCR repertoires.

Points on this clone: This receptor's antigen is unknown. Base quality data are lacking; no much larger clone is found one base away.

The donors were healthy, HIV-negative adults with no recently reported acute infections or vaccinations. All donors were Caucasian adults living in Nashville, Tennessee, USA. CD4+ T cells were enriched by magnetic negative selection, after which naive cells were positively selected on CD45RA and the negative fraction was taken as the memory subset. After blood collection by leukapheresis, PBMCs were isolated using Ficoll-Histopaque density gradient centrifugation and then cryopreserved in the vapor phase of liquid nitrogen. Analytical flow cytometry was used to check the purity and quantity of each magnetically sorted T cell population. Genomic DNA was isolated from each sorted fraction and quantified by UV absorbance on a Nanodrop 2000c. Beyond this particular receptor, the publication reports: Compared with non-shared clonotypes, clonotypes shared by all four sorted-subset donors had higher generation probabilities. Approximately 5% of naive CD4, 3.5% of naive CD8, around 2.3% of memory CD4, and 0.4% of memory CD8 clonotypes were shared across a few donors. Even with the large sequencing depth, rarefaction of the sorted-subset datasets indicated that sequencing was incomplete. Based on pairwise subsampling, the degree of clonotype sharing among donors was expected to be affected by sequencing depth. Sampling was restricted to blood, and TCR repertoires in tissues likely differ from the TCR repertoires found in blood. Naive subsets generally had larger estimated clonotype richness than memory subsets. The small number of donors limited the genetic and exposure-history diversity represented.

TCR CDR3 regions were amplified from genomic DNA by multiplex PCR using the deep immunoSEQ assay. Extracted genomic DNA from each cell subset was distributed evenly across all wells of several immunoSEQ 96-well plates, and each plate was treated as a replicate. For sorted subsets, about 220 ng of genomic DNA, equivalent to 30,000 or so T cell genomes, went into each replicate PCR. Purified libraries were quantified with a Qubit 3.0 fluorometer, sized on a Bioanalyzer 2100, and re-quantified with the KAPA Library Quantification kit. Every immunoSEQ 96-well plate was sequenced on a separate single-read 150-cycle Illumina NextSeq 550 flow cell. As for the authors' bioinformatics: Because only junctional sequences without quality scores were contained in the immunoSEQ output, filtering matching that applied to full-length reads could not be performed. To assign V/J genes and CDR3, sequences were annotated against IMGT germline references using PyIR, a Python wrapper for IgBLAST v1.9. Any read was removed if the V/J assignment was weak (E-value above 1e-6), the CDR3 was missing, or the read contained stop codons, out-of-frame junctions, or ambiguous translated residues. V3J clonotypes were defined as sequences sharing the same inferred V gene, J gene, and CDR3 amino acid sequence. To compute the percentage overlap between repertoires, the number of shared unique clonotypes was divided by the size of the smaller repertoire. RTK rarefaction, the Chao1 estimator, and Recon v2.1 estimates of unobserved clonotypes were used to assess repertoire richness. For all TCRbeta clonotypes obtained by the gDNA method from a few donors, generation probabilities were computed with OLGA. TCRdb stores this immuneACCESS table with in-frame sequences only. Part of the clones is absent; in the studies checked, under half of the shortfall reflects unresolved V genes, and no reason is known for the rest. From that table come the V and J calls and clone size; the DNA was used to work out D and trimming. Here the sample has roughly 1,600,000 clones; less than 99% occur a single time. In total, the top ten clones hold about 0.34% of the sample.

This receptor was obtained from a man aged 25-45 years in good health. Sequencing used naive CD4+ T cells sorted from blood. This specimen's cell subset or site label, interpreted: CD45RA+ positively selected.

The DNA reads TGTGCCAGCAGTTACATCGGGTCGGGGGAGCAGTACTTC. Its translation reads: CASSYIGSGEQYF. This sequence uses TRBV6-5 and TRBJ2-7; D gene: possibly TRBD2, on 5 matching bases. The CDR3, cysteine through phenylalanine, is 13 amino acids long. Only CDR3 DNA is held: 39 bases, read in frame from base 1. Trimming costs V 2 bases and J 7 bases, and their ends lie 12 bases apart. The germline V gene sets CDR1 to MNHEY and CDR2 to SVGAGI.